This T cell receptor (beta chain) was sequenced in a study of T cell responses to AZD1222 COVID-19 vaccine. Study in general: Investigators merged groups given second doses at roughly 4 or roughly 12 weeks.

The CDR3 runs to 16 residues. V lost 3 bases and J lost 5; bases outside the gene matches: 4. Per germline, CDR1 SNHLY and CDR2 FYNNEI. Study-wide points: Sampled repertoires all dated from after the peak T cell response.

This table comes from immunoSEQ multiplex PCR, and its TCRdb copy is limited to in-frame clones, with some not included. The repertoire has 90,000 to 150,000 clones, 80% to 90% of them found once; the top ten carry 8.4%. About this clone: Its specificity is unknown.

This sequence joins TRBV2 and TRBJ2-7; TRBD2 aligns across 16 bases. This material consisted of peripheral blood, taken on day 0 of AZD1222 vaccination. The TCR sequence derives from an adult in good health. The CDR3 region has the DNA TGTGCCAGCAGTGAGGGACTAGCGGGGGGGCTCGACGAGCAGTACTTC. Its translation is CASSEGLAGGLDEQYF.